This T cell receptor beta chain comes out of a study of T cells in Graves' hyperthyroidism and ophthalmopathy (dated by TCRdb to about 2019). About the investigation overall: To identify distinguishing TCR V-J signatures, a discovery cohort of 95 to 100 patients was used, comprising some 43 with Graves' ophthalmopathy and under 60 with stable Graves' hyperthyroidism. Prospective prediction of ophthalmopathy was tested in an independent validation cohort of 18 to 20 hyperthyroidism patients and 15 to 17 patients who later progressed to ophthalmopathy. The roughly 91 discovery patients were randomly divided into training and test sets at a 7:3 ratio. The study also compared thyroid tissue and blood T-cell repertoires from several Graves' hyperthyroidism patients. Once sampling was done, hyperthyroidism patients were given methimazole at a starting dose of 30 mg daily, whereas ophthalmopathy patients were given high-dose intravenous methylprednisolone. The paper reports TCR Vbeta CDR3 sequencing of over 120 peripheral blood samples: approximately 43 ophthalmopathy, roughly 74 hyperthyroidism and around 17 progressor patients.

TCR beta CDR3 regions were amplified from RNA transcripts. The TCR CDR3 was subjected to a first round of RT-PCR using the HTBI primer set and the Qiagen OneStep RT-PCR kit. Libraries were constructed in a second round of multiplex PCR, after which size selection and purification were carried out. The libraries were sequenced on an Illumina HiSeq2000 using paired-end 100 bp reads. Processing in the source paper ran as follows. SOAPnuke was used to process the raw data, removing reads that contained adapters or uncalled bases, had a mean Phred below 15, or lacked an exact match to the constant primer or identifier. High-quality paired reads were merged with COPE v1.2.5, and unique nucleotide sequences were defined as clonotypes. MiTCR v1.1 was used to align the clonotypes against IMGT TRBV, TRBD and TRBJ reference segments. The analysis included only V-J combinations with a frequency above 0.0001, which together covered over 98% of the repertoires. A TCS score was defined as the ratio between F50 (clonal expansion) and ExV (chaos), using BLOSUM62-based TCRdist between CDR3 peptides within each V-J. Welch's t-statistics and random forest reduced around 510 V-J features to under 15, which were used in a naive Bayes classifier (R e1071). TCRdb ran its own pipeline on the public reads, namely fastp trimming at Q25 and MiXCR clone calling, and kept in-frame beta chains. Each record represents a unique CDR3 protein, reported with the most common genes and DNA among its rows. What appears here as the V and J calls and clone size reflects TCRdb's work, not the paper's. The sample profile shows roughly 580,000 distinct CDR3 sequences; under 60% of them were found once. 8.2% of the sample comes from the top ten.

General findings and caveats noted by the study authors: In cross-validation, a model built on a 13 V-J signature told ophthalmopathy apart from stable hyperthyroidism with approximately 90% sensitivity and 81% to 82% specificity, and in testing the same model reached 80%/75%. Sample size was not statistically predetermined, and blinding of investigators to group allocation was not performed. In validation, progression to ophthalmopathy was predicted by the model with more than 65% sensitivity and around 76% specificity, a median of around 6.5 months before onset. Most expanded thyroid clonotypes (frequency above 0.001) were also detected in blood, a finding suggesting that blood repertoires may reflect thyroid immune responses.

From the germline V gene, CDR1 is SNHLY and CDR2 is FYNNEI. From the cysteine up to the phenylalanine, the CDR3 has a length of 8 residues. The kept DNA is CDR3 alone, 24 bases in frame from the first base. Concerning this clonotype: Its cognate antigen has yet to be identified. A junction end diverges from the germline sequence, so it may reflect a read error.

Stable Graves' hyperthyroidism was defined as no progression to ophthalmopathy during 18 months of follow-up. Hyperthyroidism patients were newly diagnosed, had a disease duration of under 2 months, and were aged 18 to 65 years. Patients with uncontrolled infections, other autoimmune diseases, pregnancy or lactation were excluded. Diagnoses were based on clinical symptoms, serum thyroxine and TRAb, thyroid ultrasound and orbital computed tomography. Trizol reagent was used to extract total RNA, and RNA quality was then checked on an Agilent 2100 Bioanalyzer. This TCR was sampled from a woman in her late teens or twenties with Graves' hyperthyroidism. Donor details come from another sample of the same person, matched by shared clones. The rearranged segments are TRBV2 and TRBJ1-4, with a tentative D gene TRBD1 over 6 matching bases. The sequenced material came from peripheral blood or thyroid tissue (not recorded which). CDR3 region: CASSTQGF. The DNA reads as follows: TGTGCCAGCAGTACACAGGGTTTT. The entire variable domain, with the stretches around the CDR3 drawn from the reference TRBV2 and TRBJ1-4 proteins, is EPEVTQTPSHQVTQMGQEVILRCVPISNHLYFYWYRQILGQKVEFLVSFYNNEISEKSEIFDDQFSVERPDGSNFTLKIRSTKLEDSAMYFCASSTQGFGSGTQLSVL.